This T cell receptor beta chain stems from a study of identical twins. Regarding the study as a whole: The authors drew conclusions from cross-sectional statistical analysis rather than following the same donors.

A universal primer site was created by template switching, with the cDNA bearing unique molecular identifiers. TCRdb fed the 5' RACE reads into MiXCR, producing one record per CDR3 protein. The top ten clones hold approximately 7.5% of a sample with approximately 350,000 distinct CDR3 sequences, 12% of them seen once. This clonotype was detected ten times or more. Its antigen remains unknown. The CDR3 is made up of 14 amino acids. Trimming removed 0 bases at V and 6 bases at J, with 8 bases between. Germline V CDR1 and CDR2: MNHEY, SVGAGI. This same sample was also part of a study on yellow fever vaccine responses in identical twins.

The chain employs TRBV6-5 and TRBJ2-2; D remains unclear. The TCR originated in a young woman in good health. What was sequenced was CD8+ T cells sorted from blood. CDR3 nucleotides: TGTGCCAGCAGTTACTCTACTGGGGCCGGGGAGCTGTTTTTT. Translating gives CASSYSTGAGELFF.